This T cell receptor (beta chain) was found in a study of T cell responses to AZD1222 COVID-19 vaccine. The overall study: Some second doses came at about 4 weeks and others at about 12 weeks; these were pooled. Study-level points and caveats: Breadth and depth of Spike-specific TCRs rose after two AZD1222 doses. Repertoire sampling happened only post peak T cell response.

The CDR3 has 17 residues. Germline loops: CDR1 SGHTA, CDR2 FQGNSA. The junction had 7 bases not matched to a gene; V was cut back by 0 bases and J by 4 bases. Here immunoSEQ multiplex PCR was the method, and the copy in TCRdb shows in-frame clones only, minus some. The sample consists of tens of thousands of clones, under 90% of them appearing once. As regards this clone: Its antigen is not identified.

V usage is TRBV7-2 and J usage is TRBJ2-3, with 10 bases aligning to TRBD2. The source material was peripheral blood, sampled on day 0 of AZD1222 vaccination. The receptor was derived from an adult in good health. The CDR3 sequence is CASSLAQRGGPADTQYF. The CDR3 nucleotides are TGTGCCAGCAGCTTAGCTCAGCGGGGGGGCCCCGCAGATACGCAGTATTTT.